The rows below give T cell receptor beta chains drawn from one sample of a study of cytomegalovirus exposure and HLA in healthy donors. Only in-frame clones appear in the TCRdb table, and some are missing; sequencing was by immunoSEQ multiplex PCR. The sample carries 150,000 to 180,000 clones, 65% to 80% recorded once. The sequencing sample was made of PBMCs. The source of these receptors is a woman in her thirties or forties in good health and CMV-seronegative. Both conserved end residues are part of each CDR3. D genes are given only for firm matches. Clone size appears in some rows only: once, few, many, or a class for an expanded clone.

V gene,D gene,clone size,J gene,CDR3 protein,CDR3 DNA
TRBV28,NA,NA,TRBJ2-3,CASVSDTQYF,TGTGCCAGCGTCAGTGATACGCAGTATTTT
TRBV30,NA,NA,TRBJ1-5,CAWSYSGGNQPQHF,TGTGCCTGGAGTTATTCGGGGGGGAATCAGCCCCAGCATTTT
TRBV5-1,NA,once,TRBJ2-2,CASSSVPPGVDPTGELFF,TGCGCCAGCAGTTCCGTACCCCCGGGGGTAGATCCCACCGGGGAGCTGTTTTTT
TRBV10-3,NA,NA,TRBJ2-5,CAISEGRQETQYF,TGTGCCATCAGTGAAGGGAGGCAAGAGACCCAGTACTTC
TRBV27,TRBD2,few,TRBJ2-7,CASSLRTSGGVTYEQYF,TGTGCCAGCAGTTTGAGGACTAGCGGGGGGGTGACCTACGAGCAGTACTTC
TRBV6-6,NA,NA,TRBJ2-5,CASSTTSETQYF,TGTGCCAGCAGTACCACTTCGGAGACCCAGTACTTC
TRBV6-5,TRBD1,few,TRBJ1-1,CASTRTGRNTEAFF,TGTGCCAGCACTAGGACAGGGAGGAACACTGAAGCTTTCTTT
TRBV29-1,NA,once,TRBJ2-2,CSGGRAGELFF,TGCAGCGGGGGCCGGGCCGGGGAGCTGTTTTTT
TRBV5-1,TRBD1,NA,TRBJ2-3,CASSPGQGWTDTQYF,TGCGCCAGCAGCCCGGGACAGGGGTGGACAGATACGCAGTATTTT
TRBV4-2,NA,NA,TRBJ2-5,CASSQAQETQYF,TGTGCCAGCAGCCAAGCCCAGGAGACCCAGTACTTC
TRBV23-1,TRBD2,NA,TRBJ2-1,CASSHSPRLAGDFVSYNEQFF,TGCGCCAGCAGTCATTCTCCGAGACTAGCGGGAGATTTTGTGTCCTACAATGAGCAGTTCTTC
TRBV29-1,NA,NA,TRBJ2-3,CSVEEQGEVTDTQYF,TGCAGCGTTGAAGAGCAGGGGGAGGTCACAGATACGCAGTATTTT
TRBV19,TRBD2,NA,TRBJ2-1,CASSGTSGRNEQFF,TGTGCCAGTAGCGGGACTAGCGGGAGGAATGAGCAGTTCTTC
TRBV30,NA,few,TRBJ2-5,CAWSVLGGRETQYF,TGTGCCTGGAGTGTACTCGGGGGACGGGAGACCCAGTACTTC
TRBV19,NA,NA,TRBJ2-3,CASSIGAVDTQYF,TGTGCCAGTAGTATAGGCGCGGTAGATACGCAGTATTTT
TRBV7-6,NA,NA,TRBJ2-2,CASSSVSVDTGELFF,TGTGCCAGCAGCAGTGTGAGCGTCGACACCGGGGAGCTGTTTTTT
TRBV2,TRBD2,NA,TRBJ2-1,CASSDTSGYNEQFF,TGTGCCAGCAGTGATACTAGCGGGTACAATGAGCAGTTCTTC
TRBV6-5,TRBD2,NA,TRBJ2-3,CATRTSGDTQYF,TGTGCCACTAGGACTAGCGGAGATACGCAGTATTTT
TRBV11-3,TRBD1,NA,TRBJ2-1,CASSLEGQGSYNEQFF,TGTGCCAGCAGCTTAGAAGGACAGGGGTCCTACAATGAGCAGTTCTTC
TRBV7-9,TRBD1,NA,TRBJ2-7,CASSARDRNNYEQYF,TGTGCCAGCAGCGCCCGGGACAGAAATAACTACGAGCAGTACTTC
TRBV7-2,NA,NA,TRBJ1-1,CASSLQRGAEAFF,TGTGCCAGCAGCTTACAAAGGGGCGCTGAAGCTTTCTTT
TRBV6-5,TRBD1,NA,TRBJ2-7,CASSLDRGTAYEQYF,TGTGCCAGCAGCCTCGACAGGGGGACCGCCTACGAGCAGTACTTC
TRBV30,TRBD1,NA,TRBJ1-5,CAWSADRLNQPQHF,TGTGCCTGGAGTGCGGACAGGTTGAATCAGCCCCAGCATTTT
TRBV6-6,NA,once,TRBJ1-1,CASSPRAEAFF,TGTGCCAGCTCTCCTCGTGCTGAAGCTTTCTTT
TRBV5-1,NA,NA,TRBJ1-6,CASSLSSYNSPLHF,TGCGCCAGCAGCCTAAGCTCCTATAATTCACCCCTCCACTTT
TRBV2,TRBD1,NA,TRBJ1-2,CASSELGTGGLASYGYTF,TGTGCCAGCAGTGAACTAGGGACAGGGGGCTTGGCGAGCTATGGCTACACCTTC